This T cell receptor (beta chain) was captured by sequencing in a study of vaccination effects on CD4 cells after COVID-19. Germline lookup yields CDR1 SGHKS and CDR2 YYEKEE (reference sequence). Trimming removed 3 bases at V and 1 base at J, with 9 bases between. There are 14 residues in the CDR3. A remark on this clone: Its antigen is unidentified.

Profiled with immunoSEQ multiplex PCR; TCRdb holds only in-frame clones, not every one. In the table there are fewer than 35,000 clones, approximately 70% of which are singletons. Following culture for 9 to 11 days, CD4+ T cells were isolated. The specimen was CD4+ T cells from PBMCs cultured without peptide, collected before COVID-19 vaccination. The chain is built from TRBV5-5 and TRBJ2-3, with D possibly TRBD1 on 5 matching bases. This clonotype was obtained from a human donor who received a COVID-19 vaccine. The chain's CDR3 is CASSSVQGTDTQYF. Here the CDR3 DNA reads TGTGCCAGCAGCTCCGTACAGGGCACAGATACGCAGTATTTT.